This T cell receptor beta chain was recovered during a study of CD8 T cells in ankylosing spondylitis (dated by TCRdb to about 2017). In the study overall: The study set out to find disease-linked TCR variants by profiling T cell receptor beta repertoires in ankylosing spondylitis patients and healthy donors. The full study cohort comprised 20 to 25 ankylosing spondylitis patients and 110 or so healthy donors. Peripheral blood was sampled, and synovial fluid was additionally collected from ankylosing spondylitis patients.

This clonotype was seen ten or more times. The antigen it binds to is not known. No qualities accompany the bases; no much larger clone lies one base away. The data were produced on an Illumina HiSeq 2500. TCR beta libraries were prepared by quantitative 5'-RACE with molecular barcodes. In the paper's pipeline: Disease-linked TCR variants were identified with a new computational method built on a probabilistic model of VDJ rearrangement. TCRdb passed the public sequencing reads through fastp at Q25 and MiXCR, retaining productive beta sequences. Identical CDR3 protein sequences are pooled into one entry, listed with their most common genes and DNA. These V and J calls are TCRdb output, not the study's own analysis. Recorded for this sample are over 450,000 distinct CDR3 sequences; roughly an eighth of them occurred a single time. Clones ranked in the top ten supply over 6.5% of the sample. What the work shows at the level of the full study, not this receptor alone: Some of the motif variants had been reported before in the synovial fluid and blood of reactive arthritis patients, a finding that suggests common disease-initiation mechanisms. Significant enrichment of the disease-linked clones was reported in matched synovial fluid samples from ankylosing spondylitis patients. In peripheral blood, the disease-linked clones were found at relatively low frequencies and had a CD8+ phenotype. A TCR beta motif made up of several highly homologous amino acid variants appeared to be characteristic of blood from ankylosing spondylitis patients.

The junction carries 11 bases between V and J, which are trimmed by 1 base and 6 bases respectively. The CDR3 runs 14 amino acids, cysteine and phenylalanine included. The sequence is cut down to CDR3 DNA, 42 bases in frame from base 1. This TCR was sampled from a male donor with ankylosing spondylitis. The sequence links TRBV12-3 or TRBV12-4 to TRBJ2-3; a confident D gene designation cannot be given. The source material was blood, either unsorted or a sorted T cell fraction (not recorded which). The CDR3 protein: CASSLGPNGDTQYF. In nucleotide form, the sequence is TGTGCCAGCAGTTTAGGTCCCAATGGGGATACGCAGTATTTT.